The 28 T cell receptor beta chains below come from one sample, sequenced in a study of OX40 agonist ivuxolimab in advanced cancers. TCRdb keeps only in-frame clones here, not all; method: immunoSEQ multiplex PCR. Of about 53,000 clones listed, less than 90% are singletons. The specimen was CD4+ or CD8+ T cells sorted from blood, collected in a trial of the OX40 agonist ivuxolimab. The receptors stem from an adult with an advanced solid tumor such as melanoma, head and neck, liver or kidney cancer.

This clone was seen just once. The chain recombines TRBV2 with TRBJ2-7; TRBD2 aligns across 14 bases. This CDR3 contains 15 residues. V trimming: 6 bases; J trimming: 4 bases; junction bases outside the gene matches: 5. Germline lookup yields CDR1 SNHLY and CDR2 FYNNEI. CDR3 protein: CASRKGLAGGYEQYF. Here the CDR3 DNA reads TGTGCCAGCAGGAAAGGACTAGCGGGGGGATACGAGCAGTACTTC.

This rearrangement joins TRBV7-2 to TRBJ2-7; tentatively, D is TRBD1 or TRBD2 (5 bases each). Trimming left V 1 base short and J 2 bases short, with 9 bases between. The CDR3 runs to 14 residues. Germline values: CDR1 SGHTA, CDR2 FQGNSA. In DNA, the CDR3 is TGTGCCAGCAGCTTAGGGGACCCCACCTACGAGCAGTACTTC. Translating gives CASSLGDPTYEQYF.

This clone is deemed medium-sized. The rearrangement joins TRBV5-1 to TRBJ2-3; the match to TRBD2 covers 12 bases. The CDR3 sequence is 17 residues long. CDR1 is SGHRS, CDR2 YFSETQ, per germline. V shed 1 base, J shed 0 bases, and the junction held 3 bases outside the gene matches. The CDR3 coding sequence is TGCGCCAGCAGCTTGACCGGGACTAGCGGGAGCACAGATACGCAGTATTTT. This codes for CASSLTGTSGSTDTQYF.

V gene TRBV6-6 combines with J gene TRBJ1-5; D not resolved. V was clipped by 2 bases and J by 4 bases, with 6 bases between them. Germline V gene sequence: CDR1 MNHNY, CDR2 SVGAGI (reference sequence). This CDR3 has 13 residues. CDR3 region: CASSYNANQPQHF. In nucleotides, the CDR3 is TGTGCCAGCAGTTACAACGCAAATCAGCCCCAGCATTTT.

The chain employs TRBV11-3 and TRBJ2-7, with 11 bases identical to TRBD2. The CDR3 has 16 residues. Trimming took 2 bases from V and 0 from J; bases not matched to a gene: 3. Germline assignment: CDR1 SGHNT and CDR2 YENEEA. The chain's CDR3 is CASSLSTSGGSYEQYF. In DNA, the CDR3 is TGTGCCAGCAGCTTAAGTACTAGCGGGGGCTCCTACGAGCAGTACTTC.

This clone was seen a handful of times. The rearrangement links TRBV2 to TRBJ1-2; D is unclear. CDR1 and CDR2 (germline): SNHLY, FYNNEI. The CDR3 sequence is 12 residues long. V was pared by 0 bases and J by 4 bases, with 3 bases between. In DNA form, the CDR3 reads TGTGCCAGCAGTGAAGCGCTCTATGGCTACACCTTC. Its translation is CASSEALYGYTF.

The rearrangement joins TRBV7-6 to TRBJ2-3, with TRBD2 identical over 8 bases. Germline-derived CDR1 and CDR2 are SGHVS and FNYEAQ. V lost 4 bases to trimming and J lost 1 base; unmatched junction nucleotides: 4. The CDR3 length is 15 residues. CDR3 in DNA: TGTGCCAGCAGCTCCAGCGGGGGACGCACAGATACGCAGTATTTT. Its protein is CASSSSGGRTDTQYF.

The chain combines TRBV11-2 with TRBJ2-3; a weak D match, TRBD1 (6 bases). Deletions cut 1 base from V and 2 bases from J, with 16 bases between. This CDR3 has 17 residues. CDR1 is SGHAT and CDR2 is FQNNGV in the germline V gene. The CDR3, as DNA: TGTGCCAGCAGCTTAGGGGCAACAGGGTATGACACAGATACGCAGTATTTT. Residues: CASSLGATGYDTDTQYF.

The J gene is TRBJ1-1, the V gene TRBV28, with a weak D call TRBD1 (5 bases). Germline assignment: CDR1 MDHEN and CDR2 SYDVKM. This CDR3 contains 13 residues. The V and J ends lost 6 bases and 1 base respectively, with 9 bases between them. In DNA form, the CDR3 reads TGTGCCAGCAGAGGGGTTGCGAACACTGAAGCTTTCTTT. Protein: CASRGVANTEAFF.

This clone was counted once. The chain links TRBV5-1 to TRBJ2-7; 8 bases line up with TRBD2. V lost 0 bases, J lost 1 base, and 3 bases stayed unmatched. The CDR3 has 15 amino acids. CDR1 and CDR2 from the germline V gene are SGHRS and YFSETQ. CDR3 protein: CASSLEGGRSYEQYF. The CDR3 nucleotides read TGCGCCAGCAGCTTGGAGGGCGGGAGGTCCTACGAGCAGTACTTC.

The rearrangement uses TRBV19 and TRBJ1-5; 8 bases match TRBD1. After removal of 3 bases from V and 8 bases from J, the junction contained 9 bases not matched to a gene. The CDR3 length is 15 residues. The V gene's germline CDR1 is LNHDA and CDR2 SQIVND (reference sequence). The CDR3 DNA reads as TGTGCCAGTAGTATGGCGCAGGGGGCATCGAAGCCCCAGCATTTT. This gives the protein CASSMAQGASKPQHF.

This chain connects TRBV6-6 to TRBJ2-7, with 10 bases matching TRBD1. Germline CDR1 MNHNY, CDR2 SVGAGI (reference sequence). This CDR3 spans 14 amino acids. Unmatched junction bases numbered 5, after V lost 7 bases and J lost 2 bases. CDR3 in amino acids: CASKTGQGPYEQYF. CDR3 bases: TGTGCCAGCAAGACGGGACAGGGGCCCTACGAGCAGTACTTC.

This chain uses TRBV7-2 with TRBJ1-1, with 11 positions matching TRBD1. CDR3 length: 15 residues. The J segment lost 1 base and the V segment lost 4 bases, leaving 2 bases of the junction unmatched. Germline-derived CDR1 and CDR2 are SGHTA and FQGNSA. CDR3 sequence reads: CASSWTGGENTEAFF. In nucleotides, the CDR3 is TGTGCCAGCAGCTGGACAGGGGGCGAGAACACTGAAGCTTTCTTT.

The CDR3 DNA is TGTGCCAGCAGCCCCTCCTGGGGAGGGGGGTTGACAGATACGCAGTATTTT. Translation gives CASSPSWGGGLTDTQYF. The chain carries TRBV7-2 and TRBJ2-3, with a weak D call TRBD2 (7 bases). Germline V gene lookup returns CDR1 SGHTA and CDR2 FQGNSA. V was shortened by 5 bases and J by 3 bases, with 21 bases between the two germline ends. The CDR3 consists of 17 residues. The full variable domain, completed using reference TRBV7-2 and TRBJ2-3, is GAGVSQSPSNKVTEKGKDVELRCDPISGHTALYWYRQSLGQGLEFLIYFQGNSAPDKSGLPSDRFSAERTGGSVSTLTIQRTQQEDSAVYLCASSPSWGGGLTDTQYFGPGTRLTVL.

J is TRBJ2-5 and V is TRBV30; D remains ambiguous. Germline V gene lookup returns CDR1 GTSNPN and CDR2 SVGIG (reference sequence). CDR3 size: 13 residues. Trimming took off 3 bases at V and 2 bases at J, with 10 bases between the two ends. In DNA form, the CDR3 reads TGTGCCTGGAGGCGGCGTCCTCAAGAGACCCAGTACTTC. Amino acid sequence: CAWRRRPQETQYF.

The chain joins TRBV4-1 to TRBJ2-7, with D hard to call. Deletions cut 0 bases from V and 6 bases from J, with 9 bases between. Germline assignment: CDR1 MGHRA and CDR2 YSYEKL. The CDR3 is made up of 13 amino acids. The CDR3 DNA is TGCGCCAGCAGCCAAGACGGCAGAGGCGAGCAGTACTTC. It translates to CASSQDGRGEQYF.

The J gene is TRBJ2-3, the V gene TRBV19, with 7 bases identical to TRBD1. CDR3 length equals 13 residues. V lost 4 bases, J lost 4 bases, and 2 bases stayed unmatched. CDR1 is LNHDA and CDR2 is SQIVND in the germline V gene (reference sequence). The CDR3 coding sequence is TGTGCCAGTAGTAGGCAGGGGGCAGATACGCAGTATTTT. Its translation: CASSRQGADTQYF.

The rearrangement uses TRBV5-7 and TRBJ2-7; the D call may be TRBD1 or TRBD2 (5 bases each). TRBV5-7 is classed as an ORF, of uncertain function. V lost 4 bases to trimming and J lost 3 bases, with 14 bases between them. This CDR3 has 14 residues. The CDR3 bases are TGTGCCAGCAGCCCCGGGGCCACAGGCTACGAGCAGTACTTC. Protein product: CASSPGATGYEQYF.

The table lists this clone with a count of one. This chain connects TRBV11-2 to TRBJ1-2; unclear D gene. The CDR3 loop spans 13 amino acids. CDR1 is SGHAT and CDR2 is FQNNGV in the germline V gene. Trimming took off 5 bases at V and 6 bases at J, with 13 bases between the two ends. The CDR3 region has the DNA TGTGCCAGCAGCCCGCGGACCTTGGATGGCTACACCTTC. Translating it yields CASSPRTLDGYTF. Drawing the rest from reference TRBV11-2 and TRBJ1-2, the complete variable domain is EAGVAQSPRYKIIEKRQSVAFWCNPISGHATLYWYQQILGQGPKLLIQFQNNGVVDDSQLPKDRFSAERLKGVDSTLKIQPAKLEDSAVYLCASSPRTLDGYTFGSGTRLTVV.

The V call is TRBV30, the J call TRBJ1-3; no clear D. The germline V gene encodes CDR1 GTSNPN and CDR2 SVGIG (reference sequence). The V and J ends lost 1 base and 0 bases respectively, with 7 bases between them. The CDR3 runs to 14 residues. CDR3 in amino acids: CAWSGTDSGNTIYF. DNA of the CDR3: TGTGCCTGGAGTGGTACAGACTCTGGAAACACCATATATTTT. Complete variable domain (other parts from reference TRBV30 and TRBJ1-3): SQTIHQWPATLVQPVGSPLSLECTVEGTSNPNLYWYRQAAGRGLQLLFYSVGIGQISSEVPQNLSASRPQDRQFILSSKKLLLSDSGFYLCAWSGTDSGNTIYFGEGSWLTVV.

The genes are TRBV27 and TRBJ2-2; 15 bases map to TRBD2. CDR3 size: 19 residues. The V segment lost 2 bases and the J segment 7 bases; nucleotides outside the gene matches: 11. Germline V lookup: CDR1 MNHEY, CDR2 SMNVEV (reference sequence). Here the CDR3 DNA reads TGTGCCAGCAGTTTAAACGGACTAGCGGGAGGGCCAAGAGGCGGGGAGCTGTTTTTT. This translates into CASSLNGLAGGPRGGELFF.

This chain connects TRBV27 to TRBJ1-2; TRBD1 might be the D (5 bases). The CDR3 loop spans 14 amino acids. CDR1 is MNHEY, CDR2 SMNVEV, per germline (reference sequence). The V and J ends lost 0 bases and 7 bases respectively, with 12 bases between them. For the CDR3, the DNA is TGTGCCAGCAGTTTATCGAGACAGCAGCGTGGCTACACCTTC. It encodes CASSLSRQQRGYTF.

The J gene is TRBJ1-3, the V gene TRBV19; no reliable D call. The V gene's germline CDR1 is LNHDA and CDR2 SQIVND (reference sequence). The CDR3 is 15 amino acids. With 4 bases removed from V and 0 bases from J, the gap between germline ends came to 10 bases. Here the CDR3 DNA reads TGTGCCAGTAGTACCGGGCGATACTCTGGAAACACCATATATTTT. The encoded protein is CASSTGRYSGNTIYF.

Written as DNA, the CDR3 is TGTGCCAGCAGTCGATGGGACAGGGGCTCCTACGAGCAGTACTTC. This encodes CASSRWDRGSYEQYF. This chain connects TRBV28 to TRBJ2-5; 10 bases map to TRBD1. The DNA end is a closer match to TRBJ2-7, so the J assignment may be wrong. In germline, CDR1 is MDHEN, CDR2 SYDVKM. There are 15 residues in the CDR3.

V usage is TRBV28 and J usage is TRBJ2-7; D tentatively reads TRBD1 or TRBD2 (5 bases each). Trimming removed 2 bases at V and 5 bases at J, with 10 bases between. Germline-derived CDR1 and CDR2 are MDHEN and SYDVKM. The CDR3 totals 13 residues. The CDR3 region is CASSLAGTDEQYF. The CDR3 DNA follows: TGTGCCAGCAGTTTAGCCGGGACCGACGAGCAGTACTTC.

The rearrangement uses TRBV28 and TRBJ2-1, with 8 bases matching TRBD2. Trimming at V came to 10 bases and at J to 4 bases, leaving 3 bases not matched to a gene. There are 12 residues in the CDR3. CDR1 is MDHEN and CDR2 is SYDVKM in the germline V gene. The DNA for the CDR3 is TGTGCCACCGGGGGGGTATACAATGAGCAGTTCTTC. It codes for CATGGVYNEQFF.

V is TRBV11-3 and J is TRBJ2-2; D perhaps matches TRBD2 (5 bases). The CDR3 loop spans 18 amino acids. Germline values: CDR1 SGHNT, CDR2 YENEEA. Deletions cut 2 bases from V and 6 bases from J, with 22 bases between. The CDR3 region has the DNA TGTGCCAGCAGCTTACGGTCCATCGGACTTAGTAACCCCGGGGAGCTGTTTTTT. This gives the protein CASSLRSIGLSNPGELFF.

The chain is built from TRBV6-5 and TRBJ1-1; 9 nucleotides agree with TRBD1. Per germline, CDR1 MNHEY and CDR2 SVGAGI. V was clipped by 6 bases and J by 4 bases; unmatched bases: 6. The CDR3 covers 14 residues. The CDR3 nucleotides are TGTGCCAGCAGGCGACCGACAGGGGGCACTGAAGCTTTCTTT. Translated, it gives CASRRPTGGTEAFF.